The 2 T cell receptor beta chains given below trace back to one sample, sequenced in a study of shared clonotypes between healthy human individuals. The repertoire was sequenced with immunoSEQ multiplex PCR; TCRdb's copy has only in-frame clones and lacks some. Counted here are more than 450,000 clones, about four fifths occurring once; the ten biggest clones make up 10% to 15%. Sequenced material: PBMCs. The receptors were gathered from a woman between 40 and 55 years old in good health. Some clones in this sample may be carry-over from other donors' samples.

This clone has more than one count but fewer than ten. V gene TRBV6-4 combines with J gene TRBJ2-1; TRBD2 matches at 9 bases. The V gene end was trimmed by 2 bases and the J gene end by 2 bases; junction bases not matched to a gene: 4. The CDR3 sequence is 16 residues long. The germline gives CDR1 MRHNA, CDR2 SNTAGT. CDR3 sequence: CASSDGAGGPYNEQFF. In nucleotides, the CDR3 is TGTGCCAGCAGTGACGGGGCGGGAGGGCCCTACAATGAGCAGTTCTTC.

The V call is TRBV5-1, the J call TRBJ2-7, with 8 bases matching TRBD2. CDR1 is SGHRS, CDR2 YFSETQ, per germline. V was clipped by 9 bases and J by 0 bases; unmatched bases: 8. The length of the CDR3 is 14 residues. The chain's CDR3 is CATRIAGNSYEQYF. The CDR3 DNA is TGCGCCACCAGAATAGCGGGGAACTCCTACGAGCAGTACTTC. Looking up the rest from reference TRBV5-1 and TRBJ2-7 gives the full variable domain: KAGVTQTPRYLIKTRGQQVTLSCSPISGHRSVSWYQQTPGQGLQFLFEYFSETQRNKGNFPGRFSGRQFSNSRSEMNVSTLELGDSALYLCATRIAGNSYEQYFGPGTRLTVT.